Sequencing of this TCR beta chain was carried out in a study of T cells in Graves' hyperthyroidism and ophthalmopathy. The study's findings and limits: Progression to ophthalmopathy was predicted a median of 6.5 months early. Most thyroid clonotypes with frequency above 0.001 were detected in blood.

About this clonotype itself: Its antigen remains unknown.

Deletions cut 4 bases from V and 9 bases from J, with 15 bases between. The V gene's germline CDR1 is DFQATT and CDR2 SNEGSKA (reference sequence). The CDR3 sequence is 13 residues long. Template material for amplifying TCR beta CDR3 regions consisted of RNA transcripts. With the HTBI primer set, the TCR CDR3 went through a first round of RT-PCR. TCRdb re-called the multiplex PCR reads with MiXCR, one entry per CDR3 protein. This sample has approximately 700,000 distinct CDR3 sequences, with less than 45% found just once. The TCR originated in an adult man with Graves' disease, either hyperthyroidism or ophthalmopathy (not recorded which). The V call is TRBV20-1, the J call TRBJ2-2; a possible D gene is TRBD2 (6 bases). The sample was peripheral blood or thyroid tissue (not recorded which). The CDR3, as DNA: TGCAGTGCTAAACAGGCGGGGAGCCGGGAGCTGTTTTTT. It codes for CSAKQAGSRELFF.